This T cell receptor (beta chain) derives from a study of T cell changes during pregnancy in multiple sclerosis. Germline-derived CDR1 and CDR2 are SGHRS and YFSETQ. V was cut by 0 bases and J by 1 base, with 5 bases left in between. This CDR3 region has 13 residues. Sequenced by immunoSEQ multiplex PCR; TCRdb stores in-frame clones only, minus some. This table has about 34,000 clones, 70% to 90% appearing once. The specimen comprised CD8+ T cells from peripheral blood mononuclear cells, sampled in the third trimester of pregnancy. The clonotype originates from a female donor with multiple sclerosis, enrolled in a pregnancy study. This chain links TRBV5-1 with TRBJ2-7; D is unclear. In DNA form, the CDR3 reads TGCGCCAGCAGCTTGGCCCCGTCCTACGAGCAGTACTTC. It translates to CASSLAPSYEQYF.